Listed here are 27 T cell receptor beta chains from one sample, sequenced in a study of Tregs in tolerant kidney transplant recipients (dated by TCRdb to the late 2010s). Library preparation employed the immunoSEQ multiplex PCR assay. The table was pulled from immuneACCESS by TCRdb, which kept in-frame rearrangements only. Such tables lose some clones; where checked, under half of the loss comes from unresolved V genes, and the rest has no known cause. The sample table contains roughly 250,000 clones; only one count was recorded for about 80% of them. Of the sample, approximately 0.69% falls within the top ten clones. Material: CD4+ T cells from blood. Every receptor here comes from a human donor in good health.

The V gene is TRBV19, the J gene TRBJ2-1, with 9 bases fitting TRBD2. J lost 2 bases, V lost 4 bases, and 6 bases had no gene match. Germline CDR1 LNHDA, CDR2 SQIVND (reference sequence). CDR3 size: 16 residues. The CDR3, as DNA: TGTGCCAGTAGTACAAACCGACTAGCGGCCTACAATGAGCAGTTCTTC. Amino acid sequence: CASSTNRLAAYNEQFF.

The rearrangement uses TRBV5-4 and TRBJ1-6; 8 nucleotides align to TRBD1. CDR1 is SGHNT, CDR2 YYREEE, per germline (reference sequence). The CDR3 has 14 residues. V shed 4 bases and J 9 bases; nucleotides not matched to a gene: 6. This CDR3 is CASSLQGDGSPLHF. In nucleotides, the CDR3 is TGTGCCAGCAGCCTACAGGGGGATGGTTCACCCCTCCACTTT.

This clone was counted a single time. The chain links TRBV5-6 to TRBJ2-3; possible D gene TRBD2, 5 bases. This CDR3 spans 14 amino acids. Germline V lookup: CDR1 SGHDT, CDR2 YYEEEE. V lost 4 bases, J lost 6 bases, and 15 bases lay in between. The CDR3 loop is CASSPSPAADTQYF. The CDR3 DNA reads TGTGCCAGCAGCCCGAGTCCAGCGGCGGATACGCAGTATTTT.

The rearrangement joins TRBV5-1 to TRBJ2-2; D perhaps matches TRBD1 (5 bases). Germline V CDR1 and CDR2: SGHRS, YFSETQ. The CDR3 is 12 residues long. V lost 7 bases, J lost 4 bases, and 8 bases lay in between. The CDR3 protein is CASRQGTGELFF. DNA of the CDR3: TGCGCCAGCCGCCAGGGCACCGGGGAGCTGTTTTTT.

V gene TRBV9 combines with J gene TRBJ1-2; D ambiguous. Trimming took 0 bases from V and 4 from J, leaving 10 bases between them. The germline V gene encodes CDR1 SGDLS and CDR2 YYNGEE. This CDR3 contains 14 residues. CDR3 sequence: CASSVGRISYGYTF. CDR3 sequence (DNA): TGTGCCAGCAGCGTAGGCAGGATCAGCTATGGCTACACCTTC.

The V call is TRBV5-4, the J call TRBJ1-2, with D tentatively TRBD1 (5 bases). The germline gives CDR1 SGHNT, CDR2 YYREEE (reference sequence). The CDR3 is 15 residues long. V lost 4 bases, J lost 2 bases, and 15 bases lay in between. The CDR3, as DNA: TGTGCCAGCAGCGCCCGACAGTCCCTCAACTATGGCTACACCTTC. It encodes CASSARQSLNYGYTF.

The rearrangement joins TRBV18 to TRBJ1-1; D is undetermined. CDR1 and CDR2 from the germline V gene are KGHSH and LQKENI. This CDR3 has 13 amino acids. V was shortened by 8 bases and J by 1 base, with 11 bases between the two germline ends. The CDR3 loop reads CASLAQRNTEAFF. In DNA form, the CDR3 reads TGTGCCAGCCTCGCACAGAGGAACACTGAAGCTTTCTTT.

The V and J genes are TRBV4-1 and TRBJ1-3; D is unresolved. The CDR3 length is 15 residues. V was clipped by 2 bases and J by 0 bases, with 8 bases between them. CDR1 and CDR2 (germline): MGHRA, YSYEKL. CDR3 loop: CASSQPVNSGNTIYF. Written as DNA, the CDR3 is TGCGCCAGCAGCCAACCAGTGAACTCTGGAAACACCATATATTTT.

CDR3 amino acids: CASSAGTAIDGELFF. CDR3 sequence (DNA): TGTGCCAGCAGCGCCGGGACAGCTATAGACGGGGAGCTGTTTTTT. The genes are TRBV11-3 and TRBJ2-2; 7 positions match TRBD1. CDR3 length: 15 amino acids. V lost 5 bases and J lost 7; bases outside the gene matches: 10. Germline V gene sequence: CDR1 SGHNT, CDR2 YENEEA.

V usage is TRBV6-5 and J usage is TRBJ1-2, with 8 nucleotides matching TRBD1. V gave up 0 bases and J gave up 6 bases; unmatched junction bases: 6. The length of the CDR3 is 15 residues. CDR1 MNHEY and CDR2 SVGAGI come from the germline V gene. CDR3 nucleotides: TGTGCCAGCAGTTACTCGAGTGGGACAGGAGATGGCTACACCTTC. This sequence encodes CASSYSSGTGDGYTF.

This clone showed up just a few times. The chain has TRBV11-3 and TRBJ2-2, with a weak D call TRBD1 (6 bases). The CDR3 totals 16 residues. Germline V gene lookup returns CDR1 SGHNT and CDR2 YENEEA. Trimming left V 5 bases short and J 4 bases short, with 17 bases between. CDR3 sequence reads: CASSRAGEVPTGELFF. DNA of the CDR3: TGTGCCAGCAGCCGGGCAGGGGAAGTTCCCACCGGGGAGCTGTTTTTT.

V is TRBV11-2 and J is TRBJ2-3; D is possibly TRBD1 or TRBD2 (6 bases each). This CDR3 is 15 amino acids long. Germline V CDR1 and CDR2: SGHAT, FQNNGV. Trimming removed 5 bases at V and 1 base at J, with 13 bases between. The CDR3 coding sequence is TGTGCCAGCAGCCAAGGGGGGTACGGCACAGATACGCAGTATTTT. This encodes CASSQGGYGTDTQYF.

This chain links TRBV7-9 with TRBJ1-4; unclear D gene. The CDR3 has 19 residues. Trimming pared 2 bases from V and 6 bases from J, leaving 25 bases between. Looked up from germline, CDR1 is SEHNR and CDR2 is FQNEAQ (reference sequence). CDR3: CASSLKRVGFGGAYEKLFF. CDR3 bases: TGTGCCAGCAGCTTAAAAAGGGTGGGGTTCGGAGGAGCTTATGAAAAACTGTTTTTT. The full variable domain, with the rest looked up from reference TRBV7-9 and TRBJ1-4, is DTGVSQNPRHKITKRGQNVTFRCDPISEHNRLYWYRQTLGQGPEFLTYFQNEAQLEKSRLLSDRFSAERPKGSFSTLEIQRTEQGDSAMYLCASSLKRVGFGGAYEKLFFGSGTQLSVL.

The V call is TRBV11-2, the J call TRBJ2-3; the D is unclear. Trimming left V 0 bases short and J 4 bases short, with 11 bases between. Germline CDR1 SGHAT, CDR2 FQNNGV. This CDR3 comprises 15 residues. CDR3 in amino acids: CASSLDFGLPDTQYF. The CDR3 coding sequence is TGTGCCAGCAGCTTAGATTTCGGGCTTCCAGATACGCAGTATTTT.

Comments on this clone: Other nucleotide sequences from this sample produce the same CDR3. V and J are TRBV18 and TRBJ1-2; D ambiguous. The CDR3 has 12 amino acids. From germline, CDR1 is KGHSH and CDR2 LQKENI. V was clipped by 1 base and J by 7 bases, with 7 bases between them. The CDR3 loop reads CASSPQSGGYTF. The DNA for the CDR3 is TGTGCCAGCTCACCACAGTCCGGTGGCTACACCTTC.

The chain combines TRBV18 with TRBJ1-5; TRBD1 is a possible D gene (5 bases). The CDR3 is made up of 17 amino acids. CDR1 is KGHSH, CDR2 LQKENI, per germline. The V end lost 3 bases, the J end lost 0 bases, and 15 bases lay between the germline ends. The CDR3 reads CASSPQIERGSNQPQHF. The CDR3 nucleotides read TGTGCCAGCTCACCCCAGATTGAGAGGGGTAGCAATCAGCCCCAGCATTTT. Drawing the rest from reference TRBV18 and TRBJ1-5, the complete variable domain is NAGVMQNPRHLVRRRGQEARLRCSPMKGHSHVYWYRQLPEEGLKFMVYLQKENIIDESGMPKERFSAEFPKEGPSILRIQQVVRGDSAAYFCASSPQIERGSNQPQHFGDGTRLSIL.

The chain has TRBV6-5 and TRBJ2-7; TRBD2 aligns across 10 bases. The CDR3 is 14 amino acids. Germline loops: CDR1 MNHEY, CDR2 SVGAGI. J lost 6 bases, V lost 8 bases, and 10 bases had no gene match. This CDR3 reads CASQFSSGRGEQYF. The CDR3 region has the DNA TGTGCCAGCCAGTTCTCTAGCGGGAGAGGCGAGCAGTACTTC.

The V gene is TRBV19, the J gene TRBJ2-1, with a weak D call TRBD2 (6 bases). V was pared by 5 bases and J by 8 bases, with 16 bases between. Germline V gives CDR1 LNHDA, CDR2 SQIVND (reference sequence). CDR3 length: 14 residues. The CDR3 sequence is CASSSRWGGDEQFF. In DNA form, the CDR3 reads TGTGCCAGTAGTTCGAGATGGGGCGGGGATGAGCAGTTCTTC.

This rearrangement joins TRBV30 to TRBJ1-1; TRBD1 matches 9 bases. With 0 bases clipped from V and 5 bases from J, the junction kept 10 bases outside the gene matches. Germline values: CDR1 GTSNPN, CDR2 SVGIG (reference sequence). The CDR3 spans 16 residues. The CDR3 here is CAWSVKGTGRRTEAFF. Written as DNA, the CDR3 is TGTGCCTGGAGTGTAAAGGGGACAGGGAGGAGGACTGAAGCTTTCTTT.

V gene TRBV4-1 combines with J gene TRBJ1-4; the D is unclear. V was cut by 2 bases and J by 3 bases, with 10 bases left in between. Germline lookup yields CDR1 MGHRA and CDR2 YSYEKL. This CDR3 has 15 amino acids. The CDR3, as DNA: TGCGCCAGCAGCCAAACACCTACTTCTAATGAAAAACTGTTTTTT. Translated, it gives CASSQTPTSNEKLFF.

The chain employs TRBV6-1 and TRBJ1-3; D remains unclear. With 2 bases removed from V and 0 bases from J, the gap between germline ends came to 8 bases. Per germline, CDR1 MNHNS and CDR2 SASEGT. This CDR3 comprises 15 residues. Here the CDR3 reads CASSELGSSGNTIYF. CDR3 DNA: TGTGCCAGCAGTGAATTAGGGAGCTCTGGAAACACCATATATTTT.

A few counts support this clone. V and J are TRBV2 and TRBJ2-2; 7 nucleotides line up with TRBD2. The CDR3 extends over 13 amino acids. With V trimmed by 11 bases and J by 5 bases, 8 bases remained unmatched. Germline loops: CDR1 SNHLY, CDR2 FYNNEI. CDR3 in DNA: TGTGCCCTCGGAGCAGCGGGAACCGGGGAGCTGTTTTTT. Its translation is CALGAAGTGELFF.

The genes are TRBV2 and TRBJ1-5, with no clear D. V dropped 5 bases and J dropped 7 bases, with 9 bases sitting between them. The CDR3 has 12 amino acids. CDR1 SNHLY and CDR2 FYNNEI come from the germline V gene. Here the CDR3 reads CASSTDGQPQHF. For the CDR3, the DNA is TGTGCCAGCAGTACCGACGGCCAGCCCCAGCATTTT.

J is TRBJ2-3 and V is TRBV2; D perhaps matches TRBD2 (7 bases). V was trimmed by 5 bases and J by 3 bases, leaving 12 bases between them. Germline V gives CDR1 SNHLY, CDR2 FYNNEI. The CDR3 loop spans 14 amino acids. CDR3 DNA sequence: TGTGCCAGCAGTTTCGGGGGGCTTACAGATACGCAGTATTTT. Protein: CASSFGGLTDTQYF.

This chain joins TRBV19 and TRBJ1-1; possibly TRBD1 for D (6 bases). The CDR3 runs 16 residues. V lost 7 bases to trimming and J lost 0 bases, with 18 bases between them. CDR1 and CDR2 from the germline V gene are LNHDA and SQIVND (reference sequence). This chain's CDR3 is CASIMQGRRLNTEAFF. In DNA form, the CDR3 reads TGTGCCAGTATTATGCAGGGGCGTCGACTGAACACTGAAGCTTTCTTT.

The chain carries TRBV7-6 and TRBJ2-7; 11 positions agree with TRBD1. The CDR3 has 13 residues. With V trimmed by 5 bases and J by 6 bases, 3 bases remained unmatched. Germline loops: CDR1 SGHVS, CDR2 FNYEAQ. DNA of the CDR3: TGTGCCAGCAGCCGGACAGGGGGCCCCGAGCAGTACTTC. Protein: CASSRTGGPEQYF.

In its sample, this clone was seen once. The V and J genes are TRBV2 and TRBJ2-5; 9 bases agree with TRBD2. CDR1 is SNHLY, CDR2 FYNNEI, per germline. CDR3 length: 12 residues. Trimming at V came to 5 bases and at J to 5 bases, leaving 0 bases not matched to a gene. This CDR3 is CASSTSGETQYF. The CDR3 bases are TGTGCCAGCAGTACTAGCGGGGAGACCCAGTACTTC.